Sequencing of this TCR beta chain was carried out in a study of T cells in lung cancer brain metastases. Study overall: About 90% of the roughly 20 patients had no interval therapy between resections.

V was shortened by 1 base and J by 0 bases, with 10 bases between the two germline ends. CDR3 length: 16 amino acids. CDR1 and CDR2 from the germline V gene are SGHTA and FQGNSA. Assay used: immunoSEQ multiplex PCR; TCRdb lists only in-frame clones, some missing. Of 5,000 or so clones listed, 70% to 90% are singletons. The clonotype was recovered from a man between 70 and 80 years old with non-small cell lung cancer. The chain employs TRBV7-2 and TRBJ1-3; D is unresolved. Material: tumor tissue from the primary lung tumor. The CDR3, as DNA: TGTGCCAGCAGCTTAGTTTCTAGGTCCTCTGGAAACACCATATATTTT. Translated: CASSLVSRSSGNTIYF.